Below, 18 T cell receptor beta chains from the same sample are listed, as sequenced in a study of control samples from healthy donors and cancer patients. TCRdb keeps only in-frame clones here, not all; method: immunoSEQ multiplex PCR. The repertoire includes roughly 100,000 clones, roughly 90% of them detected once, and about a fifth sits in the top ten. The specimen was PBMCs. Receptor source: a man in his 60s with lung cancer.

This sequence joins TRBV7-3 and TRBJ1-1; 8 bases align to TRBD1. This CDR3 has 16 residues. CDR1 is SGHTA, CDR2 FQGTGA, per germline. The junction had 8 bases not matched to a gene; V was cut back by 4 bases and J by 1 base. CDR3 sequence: CASSSRTGRWNTEAFF. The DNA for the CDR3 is TGTGCCAGCAGCTCACGGACAGGGCGGTGGAACACTGAAGCTTTCTTT.

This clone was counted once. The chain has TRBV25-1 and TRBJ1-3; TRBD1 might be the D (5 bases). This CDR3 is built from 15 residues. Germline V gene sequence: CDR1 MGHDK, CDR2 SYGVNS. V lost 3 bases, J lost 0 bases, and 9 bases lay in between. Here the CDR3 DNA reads TGTGCCAGCAGTGACAGGGTAAACTCTGGAAACACCATATATTTT. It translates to CASSDRVNSGNTIYF.

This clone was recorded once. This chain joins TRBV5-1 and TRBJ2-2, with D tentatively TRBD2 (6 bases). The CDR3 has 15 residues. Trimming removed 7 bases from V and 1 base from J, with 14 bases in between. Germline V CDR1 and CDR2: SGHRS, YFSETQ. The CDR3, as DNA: TGCGCCAGCGGAGGGAGCGCTGGGAACACCGGGGAGCTGTTTTTT. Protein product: CASGGSAGNTGELFF. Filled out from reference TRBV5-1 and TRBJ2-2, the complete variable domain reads KAGVTQTPRYLIKTRGQQVTLSCSPISGHRSVSWYQQTPGQGLQFLFEYFSETQRNKGNFPGRFSGRQFSNSRSEMNVSTLELGDSALYLCASGGSAGNTGELFFGEGSRLTVL.

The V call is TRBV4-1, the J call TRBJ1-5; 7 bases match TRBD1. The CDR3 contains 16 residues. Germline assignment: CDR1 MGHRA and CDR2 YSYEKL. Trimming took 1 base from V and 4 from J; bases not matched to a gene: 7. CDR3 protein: CASSQGSRGMNQPQHF. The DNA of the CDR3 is TGCGCCAGCAGCCAAGGTAGCAGGGGGATGAATCAGCCCCAGCATTTT.

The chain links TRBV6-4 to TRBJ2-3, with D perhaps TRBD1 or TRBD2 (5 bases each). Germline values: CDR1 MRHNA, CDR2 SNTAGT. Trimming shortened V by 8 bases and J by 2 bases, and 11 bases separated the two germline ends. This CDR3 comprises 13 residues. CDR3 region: CASVGAPTDTQYF. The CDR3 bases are TGTGCCAGCGTCGGGGCCCCCACAGATACGCAGTATTTT.

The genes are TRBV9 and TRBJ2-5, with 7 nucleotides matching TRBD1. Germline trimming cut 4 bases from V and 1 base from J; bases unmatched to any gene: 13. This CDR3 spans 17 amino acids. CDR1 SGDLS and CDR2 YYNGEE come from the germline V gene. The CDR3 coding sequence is TGTGCCAGCAGCTCGAAAGGGGGCCGGGTCCCCCAAGAGACCCAGTACTTC. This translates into CASSSKGGRVPQETQYF.

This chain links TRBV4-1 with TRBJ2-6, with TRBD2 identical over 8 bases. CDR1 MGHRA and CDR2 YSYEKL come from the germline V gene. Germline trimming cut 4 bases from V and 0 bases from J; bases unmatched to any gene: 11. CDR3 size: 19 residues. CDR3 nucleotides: TGCGCCAGCAGCCCAATCCCTAGCGGGCTCATCTCTGGGGCCAACGTCCTGACTTTC. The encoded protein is CASSPIPSGLISGANVLTF.

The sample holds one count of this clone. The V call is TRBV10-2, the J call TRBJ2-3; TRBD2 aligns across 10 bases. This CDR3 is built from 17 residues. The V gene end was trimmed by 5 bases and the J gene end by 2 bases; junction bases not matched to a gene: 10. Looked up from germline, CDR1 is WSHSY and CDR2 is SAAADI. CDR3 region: CASSSDTSGAFTDTQYF. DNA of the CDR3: TGCGCCAGCAGTTCCGACACTAGCGGGGCTTTCACAGATACGCAGTATTTT.

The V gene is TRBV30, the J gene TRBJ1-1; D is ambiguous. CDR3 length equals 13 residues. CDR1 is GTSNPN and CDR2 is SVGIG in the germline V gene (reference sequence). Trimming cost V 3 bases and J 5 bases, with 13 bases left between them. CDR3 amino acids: CAWRSWSYTEAFF. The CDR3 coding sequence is TGTGCCTGGAGGTCCTGGAGTTATACTGAAGCTTTCTTT.

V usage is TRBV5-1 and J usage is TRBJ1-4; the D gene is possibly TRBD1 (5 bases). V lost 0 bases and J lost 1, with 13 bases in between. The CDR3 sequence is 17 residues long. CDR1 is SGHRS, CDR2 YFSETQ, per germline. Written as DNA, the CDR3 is TGCGCCAGCAGCTTGGAGGGCAGGGTCATAACTAATGAAAAACTGTTTTTT. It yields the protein CASSLEGRVITNEKLFF.

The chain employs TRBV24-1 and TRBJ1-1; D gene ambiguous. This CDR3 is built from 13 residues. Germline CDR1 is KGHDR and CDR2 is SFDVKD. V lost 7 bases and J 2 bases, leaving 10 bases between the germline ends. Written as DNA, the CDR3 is TGTGCCACCAGATCGCCAGGTAACACTGAAGCTTTCTTT. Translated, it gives CATRSPGNTEAFF.

Written as DNA, the CDR3 is TGTGCCAGCTCTGGACAGAGTTGGCAGCCCCAGCATTTT. It encodes CASSGQSWQPQHF. The chain links TRBV6-5 to TRBJ1-5, with D possibly being TRBD1 (6 bases). Germline values: CDR1 MNHEY, CDR2 SVGAGI. The ends were cut back, 8 bases at V and 7 bases at J, with 15 bases in the middle. The CDR3 totals 13 residues.

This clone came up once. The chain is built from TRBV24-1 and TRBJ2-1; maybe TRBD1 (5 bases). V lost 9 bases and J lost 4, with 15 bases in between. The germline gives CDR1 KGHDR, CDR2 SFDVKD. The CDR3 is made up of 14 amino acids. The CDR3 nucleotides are TGTGCCACCGGAGATCTCACAGGTTACAATGAGCAGTTCTTC. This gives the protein CATGDLTGYNEQFF.

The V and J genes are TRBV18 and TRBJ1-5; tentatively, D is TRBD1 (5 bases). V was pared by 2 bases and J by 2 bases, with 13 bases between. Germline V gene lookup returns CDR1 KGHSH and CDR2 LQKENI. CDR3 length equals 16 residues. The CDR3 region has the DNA TGTGCCAGCTCACCAACGGCTGGGGGTGGCAATCAGCCCCAGCATTTT. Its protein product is CASSPTAGGGNQPQHF.

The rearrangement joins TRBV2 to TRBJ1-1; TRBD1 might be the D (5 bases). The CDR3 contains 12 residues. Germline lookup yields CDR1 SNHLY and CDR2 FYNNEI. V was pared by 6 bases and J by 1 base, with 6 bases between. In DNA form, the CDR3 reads TGTGCCAGCAGCAGGGAGAACACTGAAGCTTTCTTT. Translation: CASSRENTEAFF.

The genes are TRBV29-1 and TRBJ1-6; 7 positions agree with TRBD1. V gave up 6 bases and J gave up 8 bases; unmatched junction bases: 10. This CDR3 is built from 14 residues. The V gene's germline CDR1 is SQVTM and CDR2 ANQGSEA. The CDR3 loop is CSVADRSSDSPLHF. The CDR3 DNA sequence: TGCAGCGTGGCGGACAGGAGTTCCGATTCACCCCTCCACTTT.

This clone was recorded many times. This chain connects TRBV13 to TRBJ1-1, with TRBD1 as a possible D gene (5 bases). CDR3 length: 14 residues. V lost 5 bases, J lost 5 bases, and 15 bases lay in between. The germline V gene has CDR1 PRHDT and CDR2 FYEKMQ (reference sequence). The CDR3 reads CASSLGEGVTEAFF. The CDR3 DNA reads TGTGCCAGCAGCCTGGGGGAAGGGGTGACTGAAGCTTTCTTT.

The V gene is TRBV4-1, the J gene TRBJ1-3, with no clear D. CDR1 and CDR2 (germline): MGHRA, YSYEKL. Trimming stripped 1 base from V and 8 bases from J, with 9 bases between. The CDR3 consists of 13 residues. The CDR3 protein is CASSQVSLDTIYF. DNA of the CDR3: TGCGCCAGCAGCCAAGTGTCTCTGGACACCATATATTTT.